Only a few counts were recorded for the clone carrying this T cell receptor beta chain. Sequencing used immunoSEQ multiplex PCR; TCRdb keeps in-frame clones, though not all of them. The sample lists some 130,000 clones, around three quarters occurring once. J was trimmed by 1 base and V by 4 bases; bases with no gene match: 3. The CDR3 length is 14 residues. Germline loops: CDR1 MGHRA, CDR2 YSYEKL. This specimen belongs to a study of blood T cell repertoires in COVID-19. As for the study in general: There were acute and convalescent COVID-19 samples, and they came from the United States, Italy and Spain. The cDNA or gDNA used as material had been derived from T cells, B-cell-depleted T cells, or PBMCs.

This sequence was found in a man aged 55 to 70 with acute or convalescent COVID-19. The V and J genes are TRBV4-1 and TRBJ2-5; 7 bases are shared with TRBD1. Sequences were obtained from peripheral blood. CDR3: CASSLDRVQETQYF. CDR3 DNA: TGCGCCAGCAGCCTCGACAGGGTCCAAGAGACCCAGTACTTC.